This TCR beta chain was captured by sequencing in a study of blood T cell repertoires in COVID-19 (dated by TCRdb to the early 2020s). Study-wide context: Samples from collaborators originated in the United States, Italy and Spain and spanned both the acute and convalescent phases of COVID-19. The material from the prospective study consisted of cDNA or gDNA derived from T cells, B-cell-depleted T cells, or PBMCs. Where HLA class I and class II types were available, the types were taken from metadata supplied by the sample provider, not from assay-based typing. Subjects who had been exposed to COVID-19, were actively infected with it, or had recovered from it provided the deeply sampled blood TCRbeta repertoires that made up the dataset. The sample metadata nearly always contained a de-identified subject ID, COVID-19 status, age in years and sex. The repertoires were released in a freely available public database meant as a resource for research on the immune response to SARS-CoV-2. The samples were drawn from the first 160 participants of the ongoing ImmuneRACE study and from over 950 subjects provided by 6 global collaborators. Results the study describes overall, beyond this receptor: Clinical and demographic metadata were provided uncurated, with the amount varying by source and participant.

Based on the germline V gene, the CDR1 and CDR2 sequences are SNHLY and FYNNEI. At the junction V is shortened by 7 bases and J by 7 bases; bases outside the gene matches: 4. The CDR3 numbers 13 residues from cysteine through phenylalanine. The read is trimmed to its CDR3 DNA, 39 bases read in frame from base 1. In Seattle, one collaborating source enrolled patients while the infection was active and tracked those patients longitudinally over the course of disease. Collaborating institutions collected whole blood in K2EDTA tubes following their own protocols. For TCRbeta analysis, collaborators shipped samples as frozen whole blood, isolated PBMCs, or DNA extracted from either of those sample types. TCRbeta CDR3 regions were amplified from genomic DNA using the immunoSEQ Assay, a bias-controlled multiplex PCR. The source study handled its data this way. The number of nucleated cells in each sample was estimated from the amplification of reference gene primers within the assay. Sequence reads were collapsed and filtered to measure the absolute abundance of every unique TCRbeta CDR3 rearrangement. For each sample, productive Simpson clonality was calculated as the square root of Simpson's diversity index over productive rearrangements. TCRdb carries this immuneACCESS record with in-frame sequences only. Its versions omit some clonotypes, under half of them owing to an unresolved V gene in the studies checked, with the rest unexplained. V, J and clone size are those of that table, while D and trimming were read from the DNA. This sample has over 250,000 clones in its table, and 91% of those were observed once. The biggest ten clones account for approximately 2% of the sample.

As concerns this clone: The specificity of this receptor is unknown. Base qualities are not provided; no much larger clone lies one nucleotide away.

The sequenced sample consisted of peripheral blood. This receptor was taken from a woman aged 25 to 39 with COVID-19, enrolled during active disease. The receptor chain draws on TRBV2 and TRBJ1-6; TRBD1 aligns with 7 central bases. The DNA sequence is given as TGTGCCAGCATGCAGGGGGTGAATTCACCCCTCCACTTT. The resulting protein is CASMQGVNSPLHF.